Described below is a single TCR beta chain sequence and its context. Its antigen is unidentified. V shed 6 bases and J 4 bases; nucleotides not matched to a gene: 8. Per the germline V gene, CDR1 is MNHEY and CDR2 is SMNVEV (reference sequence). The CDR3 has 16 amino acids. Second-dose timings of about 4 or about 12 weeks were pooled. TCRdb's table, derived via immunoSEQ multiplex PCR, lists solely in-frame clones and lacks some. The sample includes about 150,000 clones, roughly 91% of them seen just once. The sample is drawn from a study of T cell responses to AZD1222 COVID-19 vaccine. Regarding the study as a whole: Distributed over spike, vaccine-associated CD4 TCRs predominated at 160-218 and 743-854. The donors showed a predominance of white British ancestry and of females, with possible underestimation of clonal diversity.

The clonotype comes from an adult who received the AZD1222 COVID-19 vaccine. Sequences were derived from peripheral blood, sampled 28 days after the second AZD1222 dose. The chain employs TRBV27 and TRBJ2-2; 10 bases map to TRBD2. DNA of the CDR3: TGTGCCAGCAGAATAGCGGGGGGCCTGGGCACCGGGGAGCTGTTTTTT. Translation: CASRIAGGLGTGELFF.